Listed below are T cell receptor beta chains from one sample, sequenced in a study of blood T cell repertoires in COVID-19. Sequenced by immunoSEQ multiplex PCR; TCRdb stores in-frame clones only, minus some. The repertoire has under 65,000 clones, roughly 79% of them found once; the top ten carry approximately 5.3%. The sequencing sample was made of peripheral blood. The source is a woman in her fifties or sixties with acute or convalescent COVID-19. Each CDR3 is given with its conserved first and last residue. Each record gives: J gene, V gene, D gene, CDR3 DNA, CDR3 protein. A D gene is named only where the DNA matches it firmly.

TRBJ1-4 TRBV19 TRBD1 TGTGCCAGTAGTTCCGGGACAGGCTCCACGGGGGGCGAAAAACTGTTTTTT CASSSGTGSTGGEKLFF
TRBJ1-3 TRBV6-7 - TGTGCCACCTCCCAAACCAGGGCTGGAAACACCATATATTTT CATSQTRAGNTIYF
TRBJ2-5 TRBV6-1 - TGTGCCAGCAGTGAAGCCCTAGCGTTGAGGGAGACCCAGTACTTC CASSEALALRETQYF
TRBJ1-4 TRBV5-4 TRBD1 TGTGCCAGCAGCGGAACCGGGACAGGGGGTGAAAAACTGTTTTTT CASSGTGTGGEKLFF
TRBJ2-7 TRBV15 - TGTGCCACCAGCAGCCTCACGCGGGTCTCCTACGAGCAGTACTTC CATSSLTRVSYEQYF
TRBJ1-1 TRBV19 TRBD1 TGTGCCAGTAGTACTGGGGACAGGGGGTTCACTGAAGCTTTCTTT CASSTGDRGFTEAFF
TRBJ1-1 TRBV19 TRBD1 TGTGCCAGTAGTATACCCGGACAGGGCGGGACTGAAGCTTTCTTT CASSIPGQGGTEAFF
TRBJ2-7 TRBV27 - TGTGCCAGCAGTTATCCAGGGCACGAGCAGTACTTC CASSYPGHEQYF
TRBJ2-1 TRBV5-4 TRBD2 TGTGCCAGCAGCGCGACTAGCGGGAGAAACAATGAGCAGTTCTTC CASSATSGRNNEQFF
TRBJ2-1 TRBV2 - TGTGCCAGCAGTGTTATAACGGGTGAGCAGTTCTTC CASSVITGEQFF
TRBJ1-5 TRBV2 - TGTGCCAGCAGTGAAGCCACGAGCGGTCAGCCCCAGCATTTT CASSEATSGQPQHF